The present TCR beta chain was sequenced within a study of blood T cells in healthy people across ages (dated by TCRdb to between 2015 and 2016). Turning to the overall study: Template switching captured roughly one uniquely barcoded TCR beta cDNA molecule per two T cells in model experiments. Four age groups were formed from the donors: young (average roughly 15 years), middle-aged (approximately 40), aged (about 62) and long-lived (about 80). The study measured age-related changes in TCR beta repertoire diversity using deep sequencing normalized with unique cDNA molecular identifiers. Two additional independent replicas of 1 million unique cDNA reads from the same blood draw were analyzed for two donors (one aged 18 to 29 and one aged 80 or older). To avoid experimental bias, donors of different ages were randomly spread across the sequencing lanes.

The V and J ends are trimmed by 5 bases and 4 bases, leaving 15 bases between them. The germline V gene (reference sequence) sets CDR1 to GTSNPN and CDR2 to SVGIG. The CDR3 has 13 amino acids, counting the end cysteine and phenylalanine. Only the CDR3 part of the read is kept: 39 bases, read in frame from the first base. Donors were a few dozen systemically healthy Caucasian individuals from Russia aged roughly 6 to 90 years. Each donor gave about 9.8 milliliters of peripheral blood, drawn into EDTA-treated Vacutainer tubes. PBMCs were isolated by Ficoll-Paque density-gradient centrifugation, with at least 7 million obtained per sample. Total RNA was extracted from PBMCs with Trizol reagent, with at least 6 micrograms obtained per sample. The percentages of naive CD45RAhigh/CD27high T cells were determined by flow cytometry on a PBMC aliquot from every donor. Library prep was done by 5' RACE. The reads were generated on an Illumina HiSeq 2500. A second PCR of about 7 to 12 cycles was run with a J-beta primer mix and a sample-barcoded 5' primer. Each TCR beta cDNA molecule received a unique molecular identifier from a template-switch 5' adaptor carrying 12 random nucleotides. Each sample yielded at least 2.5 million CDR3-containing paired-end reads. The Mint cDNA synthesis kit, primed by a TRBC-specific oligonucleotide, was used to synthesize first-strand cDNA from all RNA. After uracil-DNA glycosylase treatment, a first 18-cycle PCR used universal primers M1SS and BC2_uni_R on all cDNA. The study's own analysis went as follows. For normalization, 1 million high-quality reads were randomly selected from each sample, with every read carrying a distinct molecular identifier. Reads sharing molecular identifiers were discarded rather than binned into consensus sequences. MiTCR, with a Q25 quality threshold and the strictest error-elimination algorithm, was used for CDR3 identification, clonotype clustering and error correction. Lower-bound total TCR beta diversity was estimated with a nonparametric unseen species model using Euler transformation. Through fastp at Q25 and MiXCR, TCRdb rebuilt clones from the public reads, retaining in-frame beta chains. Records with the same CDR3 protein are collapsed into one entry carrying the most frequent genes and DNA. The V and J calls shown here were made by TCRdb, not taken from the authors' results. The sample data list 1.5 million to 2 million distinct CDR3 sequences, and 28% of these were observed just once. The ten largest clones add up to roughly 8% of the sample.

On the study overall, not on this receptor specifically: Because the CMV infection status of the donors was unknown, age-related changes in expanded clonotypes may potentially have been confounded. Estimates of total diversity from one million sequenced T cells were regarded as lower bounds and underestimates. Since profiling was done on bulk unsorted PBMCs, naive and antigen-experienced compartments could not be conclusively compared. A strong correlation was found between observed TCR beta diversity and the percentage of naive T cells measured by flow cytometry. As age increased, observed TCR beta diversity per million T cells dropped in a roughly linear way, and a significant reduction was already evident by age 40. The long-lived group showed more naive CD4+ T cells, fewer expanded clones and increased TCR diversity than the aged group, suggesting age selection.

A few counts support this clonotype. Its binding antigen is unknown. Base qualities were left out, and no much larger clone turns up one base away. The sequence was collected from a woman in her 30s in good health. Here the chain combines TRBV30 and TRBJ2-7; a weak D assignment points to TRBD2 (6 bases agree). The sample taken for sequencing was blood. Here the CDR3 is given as CAWATGGPYEQYF. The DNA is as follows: TGTGCCTGGGCCACCGGGGGACCTTACGAGCAGTACTTC.